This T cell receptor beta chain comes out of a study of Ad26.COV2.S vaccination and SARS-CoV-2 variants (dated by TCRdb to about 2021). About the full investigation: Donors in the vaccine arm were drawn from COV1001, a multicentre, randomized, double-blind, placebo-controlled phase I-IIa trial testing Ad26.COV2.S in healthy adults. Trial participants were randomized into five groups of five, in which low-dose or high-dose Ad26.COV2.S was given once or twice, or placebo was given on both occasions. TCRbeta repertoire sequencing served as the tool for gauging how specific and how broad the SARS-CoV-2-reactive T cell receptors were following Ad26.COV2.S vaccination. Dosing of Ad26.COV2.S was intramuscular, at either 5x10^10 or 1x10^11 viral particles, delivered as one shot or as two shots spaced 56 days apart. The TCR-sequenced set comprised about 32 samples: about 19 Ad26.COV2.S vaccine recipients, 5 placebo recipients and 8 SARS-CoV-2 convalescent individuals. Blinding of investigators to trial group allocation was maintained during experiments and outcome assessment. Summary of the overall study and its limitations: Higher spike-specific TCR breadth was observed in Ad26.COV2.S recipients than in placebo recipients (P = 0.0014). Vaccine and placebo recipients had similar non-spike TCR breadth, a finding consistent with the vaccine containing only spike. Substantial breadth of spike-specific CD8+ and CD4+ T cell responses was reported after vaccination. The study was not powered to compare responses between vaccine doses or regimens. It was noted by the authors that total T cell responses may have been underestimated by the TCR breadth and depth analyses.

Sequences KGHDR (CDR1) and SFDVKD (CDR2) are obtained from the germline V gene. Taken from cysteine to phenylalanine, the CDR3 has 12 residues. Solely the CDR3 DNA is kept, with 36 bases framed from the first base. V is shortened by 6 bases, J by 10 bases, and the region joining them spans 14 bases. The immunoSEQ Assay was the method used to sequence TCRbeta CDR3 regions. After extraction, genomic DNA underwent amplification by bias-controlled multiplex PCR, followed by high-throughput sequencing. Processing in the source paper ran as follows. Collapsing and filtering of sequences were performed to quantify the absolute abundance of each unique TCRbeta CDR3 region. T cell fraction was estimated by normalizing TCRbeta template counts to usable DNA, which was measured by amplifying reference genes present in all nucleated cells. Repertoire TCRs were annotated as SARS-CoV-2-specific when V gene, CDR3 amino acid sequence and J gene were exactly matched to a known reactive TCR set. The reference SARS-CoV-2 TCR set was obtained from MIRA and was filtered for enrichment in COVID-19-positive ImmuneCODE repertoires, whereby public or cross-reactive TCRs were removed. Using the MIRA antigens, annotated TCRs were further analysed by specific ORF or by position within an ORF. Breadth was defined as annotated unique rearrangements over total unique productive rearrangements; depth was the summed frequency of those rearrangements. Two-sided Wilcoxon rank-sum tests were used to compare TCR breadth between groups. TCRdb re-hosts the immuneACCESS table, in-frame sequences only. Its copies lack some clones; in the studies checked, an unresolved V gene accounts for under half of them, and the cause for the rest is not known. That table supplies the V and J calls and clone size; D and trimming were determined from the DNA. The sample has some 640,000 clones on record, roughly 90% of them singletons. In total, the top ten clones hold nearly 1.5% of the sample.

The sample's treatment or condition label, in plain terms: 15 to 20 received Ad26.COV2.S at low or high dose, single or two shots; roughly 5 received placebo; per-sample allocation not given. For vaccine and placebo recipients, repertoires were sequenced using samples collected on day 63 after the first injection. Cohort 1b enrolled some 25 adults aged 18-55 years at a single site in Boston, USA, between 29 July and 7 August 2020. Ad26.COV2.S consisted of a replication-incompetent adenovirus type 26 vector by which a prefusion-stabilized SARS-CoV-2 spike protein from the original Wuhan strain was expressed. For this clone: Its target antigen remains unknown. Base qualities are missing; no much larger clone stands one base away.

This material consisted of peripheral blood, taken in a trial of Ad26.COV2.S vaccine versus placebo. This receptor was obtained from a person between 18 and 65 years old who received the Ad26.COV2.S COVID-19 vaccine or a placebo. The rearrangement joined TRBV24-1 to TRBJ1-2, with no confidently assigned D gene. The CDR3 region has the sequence CATSTFDADYTF. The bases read TGTGCCACCAGTACTTTTGACGCGGACTACACCTTC.